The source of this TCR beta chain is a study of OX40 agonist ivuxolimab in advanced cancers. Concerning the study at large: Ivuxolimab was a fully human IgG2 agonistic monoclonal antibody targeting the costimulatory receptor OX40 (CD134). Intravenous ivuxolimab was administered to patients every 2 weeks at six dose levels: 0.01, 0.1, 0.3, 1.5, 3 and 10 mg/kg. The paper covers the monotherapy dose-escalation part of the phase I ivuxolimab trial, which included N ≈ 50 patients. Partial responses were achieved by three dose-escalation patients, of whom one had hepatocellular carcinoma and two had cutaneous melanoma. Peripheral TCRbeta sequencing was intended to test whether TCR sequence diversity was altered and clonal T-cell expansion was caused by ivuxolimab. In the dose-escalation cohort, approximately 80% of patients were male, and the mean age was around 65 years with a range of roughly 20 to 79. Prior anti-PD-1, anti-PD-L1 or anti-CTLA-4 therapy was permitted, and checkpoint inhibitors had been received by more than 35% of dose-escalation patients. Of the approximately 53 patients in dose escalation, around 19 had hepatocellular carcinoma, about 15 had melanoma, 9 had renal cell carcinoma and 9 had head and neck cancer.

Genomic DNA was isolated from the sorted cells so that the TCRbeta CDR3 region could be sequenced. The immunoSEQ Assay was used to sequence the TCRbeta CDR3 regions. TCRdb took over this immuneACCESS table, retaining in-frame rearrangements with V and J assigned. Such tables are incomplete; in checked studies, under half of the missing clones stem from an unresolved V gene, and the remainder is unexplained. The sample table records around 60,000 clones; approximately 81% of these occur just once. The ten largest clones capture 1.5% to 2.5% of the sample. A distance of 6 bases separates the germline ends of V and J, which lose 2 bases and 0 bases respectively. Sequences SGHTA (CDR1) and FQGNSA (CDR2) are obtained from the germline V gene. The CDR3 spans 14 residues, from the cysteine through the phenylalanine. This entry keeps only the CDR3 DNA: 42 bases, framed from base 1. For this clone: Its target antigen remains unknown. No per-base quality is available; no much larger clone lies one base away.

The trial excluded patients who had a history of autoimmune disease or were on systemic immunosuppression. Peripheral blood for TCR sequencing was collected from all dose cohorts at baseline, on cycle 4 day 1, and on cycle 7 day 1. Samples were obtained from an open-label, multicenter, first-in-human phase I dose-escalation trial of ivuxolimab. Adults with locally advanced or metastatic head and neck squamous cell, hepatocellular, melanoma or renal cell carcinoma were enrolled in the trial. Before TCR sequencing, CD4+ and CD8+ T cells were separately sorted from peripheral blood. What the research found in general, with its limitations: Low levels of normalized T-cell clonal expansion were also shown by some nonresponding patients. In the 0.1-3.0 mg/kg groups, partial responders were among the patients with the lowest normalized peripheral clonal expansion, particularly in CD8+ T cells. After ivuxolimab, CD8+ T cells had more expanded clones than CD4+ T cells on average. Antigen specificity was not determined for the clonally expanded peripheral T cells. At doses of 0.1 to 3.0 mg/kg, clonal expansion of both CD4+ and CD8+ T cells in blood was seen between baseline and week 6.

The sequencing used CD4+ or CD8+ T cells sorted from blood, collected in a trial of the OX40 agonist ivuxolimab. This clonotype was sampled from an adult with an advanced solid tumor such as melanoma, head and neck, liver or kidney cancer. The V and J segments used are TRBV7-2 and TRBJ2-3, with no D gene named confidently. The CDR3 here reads CASSLTASTDTQYF. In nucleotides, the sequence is TGTGCCAGCAGCTTAACAGCTAGCACAGATACGCAGTATTTT.